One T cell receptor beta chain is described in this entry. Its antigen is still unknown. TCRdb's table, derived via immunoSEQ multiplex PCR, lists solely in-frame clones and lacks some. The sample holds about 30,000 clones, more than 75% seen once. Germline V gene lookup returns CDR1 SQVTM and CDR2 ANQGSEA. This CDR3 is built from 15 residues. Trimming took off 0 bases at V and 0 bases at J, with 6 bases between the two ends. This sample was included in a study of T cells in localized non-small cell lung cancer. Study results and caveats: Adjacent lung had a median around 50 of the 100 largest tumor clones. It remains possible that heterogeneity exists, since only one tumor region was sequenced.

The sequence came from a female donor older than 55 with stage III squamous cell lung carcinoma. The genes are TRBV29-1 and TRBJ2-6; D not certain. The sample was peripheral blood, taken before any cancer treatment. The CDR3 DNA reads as TGCAGCGTTGAAGATCAGCGCTCTGGGGCCAACGTCCTGACTTTC. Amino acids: CSVEDQRSGANVLTF. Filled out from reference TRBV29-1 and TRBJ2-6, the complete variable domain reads SAVISQKPSRDICQRGTSLTIQCQVDSQVTMMFWYRQQPGQSLTLIATANQGSEATYESGFVIDKFPISRPNLTFSTLTVSNMSPEDSSIYLCSVEDQRSGANVLTFGAGSRLTVL.